These 8 T cell receptor beta chains were sequenced from one sample in a study of circulating and synovial CD4+ cells in juvenile arthritis. The repertoire was sequenced with immunoSEQ multiplex PCR; TCRdb's copy has only in-frame clones and lacks some. The sample includes some 30,000 clones, roughly 95% of them seen just once. Sequencing was done on a sample of CD4+ T cells from blood. These receptors were taken from a human donor with juvenile idiopathic arthritis.

The V call is TRBV11-2, the J call TRBJ2-1; perhaps TRBD2 as D (6 bases). Trimming shortened V by 5 bases and J by 6 bases, and 14 bases separated the two germline ends. The CDR3 is made up of 14 amino acids. Germline CDR1 reads SGHAT; CDR2 reads FQNNGV. Written as DNA, the CDR3 is TGTGCCAGCAGCACTACCGAGCGGGTCAATGAGCAGTTCTTC. This encodes CASSTTERVNEQFF.

This sequence joins TRBV15 and TRBJ2-1; 13 nucleotides match TRBD2. Germline trimming cut 4 bases from V and 8 bases from J; bases unmatched to any gene: 5. The germline gives CDR1 LNHNV, CDR2 YYDKDF (reference sequence). This CDR3 has 15 residues. CDR3 protein: CATSTGLAGADEQFF. DNA for the CDR3: TGTGCCACCAGCACTGGACTAGCGGGGGCGGATGAGCAGTTCTTC. The full variable domain, with the rest looked up from reference TRBV15 and TRBJ2-1, is DAMVIQNPRYQVTQFGKPVTLSCSQTLNHNVMYWYQQKSSQAPKLLFHYYDKDFNNEADTPDNFQSRRPNTSFCFLDIRSPGLGDTAMYLCATSTGLAGADEQFFGPGTRLTVL.

The V and J genes are TRBV9 and TRBJ2-3; 12 bases match TRBD2. Germline trimming cut 0 bases from V and 4 bases from J; bases unmatched to any gene: 12. The CDR3 sequence is 19 residues long. Germline V lookup: CDR1 SGDLS, CDR2 YYNGEE. This CDR3 is CASSVDPRTTSGRPDTQYF. CDR3 sequence (DNA): TGTGCCAGCAGCGTAGACCCAAGAACCACTAGCGGGAGGCCAGATACGCAGTATTTT.

The chain has TRBV4-1 and TRBJ2-7; the match to TRBD2 covers 7 bases. The CDR3 runs to 15 residues. Trimming removed 4 bases from V and 3 bases from J; junction bases left unmatched: 9. Germline V gene sequence: CDR1 MGHRA, CDR2 YSYEKL. For the CDR3, the DNA is TGCGCCAGCAGCCCCGGGGAGGGGCCCCTCTACGAGCAGTACTTC. Amino acid sequence: CASSPGEGPLYEQYF.

The chain has TRBV6-4 and TRBJ2-1; the match to TRBD2 covers 9 bases. Germline values: CDR1 MRHNA, CDR2 SNTAGT. The CDR3 contains 14 residues. V lost 9 bases, J lost 7 bases, and 10 bases stayed unmatched. The CDR3 sequence is CASSFAGGVNEQFF. The CDR3 DNA sequence: TGTGCCAGTTCGTTCGCGGGAGGGGTAAATGAGCAGTTCTTC.

CDR3 bases: TGTGCCAGTAGCCTCGGGATAGCGGGAGTGGTAAAGACCCAGTACTTC. Protein product: CASSLGIAGVVKTQYF. V usage is TRBV19 and J usage is TRBJ2-5; 9 positions match TRBD2. V lost 6 bases and J lost 6; bases outside the gene matches: 14. In germline, CDR1 is LNHDA, CDR2 SQIVND (reference sequence). This CDR3 region has 16 residues. The whole variable domain, remainder taken from reference TRBV19 and TRBJ2-5, is DGGITQSPKYLFRKEGQNVTLSCEQNLNHDAMYWYRQDPGQGLRLIYYSQIVNDFQKGDIAEGYSVSREKKESFPLTVTSAQKNPTAFYLCASSLGIAGVVKTQYFGPGTRLLVL.

The chain joins TRBV6-1 to TRBJ2-7; no definite D call. Germline CDR1 reads MNHNS; CDR2 reads SASEGT. This CDR3 region has 12 residues. V was pared by 6 bases and J by 1 base, with 7 bases between. The CDR3 bases are TGTGCCAGCAGCTTAAATTCCTACGAGCAGTACTTC. Protein sequence: CASSLNSYEQYF.

This chain joins TRBV2 and TRBJ1-4, with 7 nucleotides matching TRBD1. The CDR3 runs 15 residues. V shed 4 bases, J shed 5 bases, and the junction held 7 bases outside the gene matches. Per the germline V gene, CDR1 is SNHLY and CDR2 is FYNNEI. Here the CDR3 DNA reads TGTGCCAGCAGTGGTGGGACAGCAATAAATGAAAAACTGTTTTTT. Translating gives CASSGGTAINEKLFF.